The rows below give T cell receptor beta chains drawn from one sample of a study of somatic mutations in cytotoxic T cells in rheumatoid arthritis. Measured with immunoSEQ multiplex PCR; TCRdb has only the in-frame clones, and not every one. The table records 10,000 or so clones, about 91% of them present only once. Sequencing input: CD4+ T cells sorted from blood. The receptors were gathered from a woman under 30 with rheumatoid arthritis. The CDR3 runs from the conserved cysteine through the conserved F or W. The D gene is left open where the match is weak. Size is stated for part of the rows, as once, few or many counts, or as a class when the clone is expanded.

j_gene	v_gene	abundance	d_gene	CDR3aa	CDR3nt
TRBJ1-1	TRBV6-4	.	TRBD1	CASSETGLNTEAFF	TGTGCCAGCAGTGAGACAGGGTTGAACACTGAAGCTTTCTTT
TRBJ1-2	TRBV5-1	.	TRBD1	CASSLGQGANYGYTF	TGCGCCAGCAGCTTGGGACAGGGCGCTAACTATGGCTACACCTTC
TRBJ1-1	TRBV5-1	few	TRBD1	CASSSWTGMNTEAFF	TGCGCCAGCAGCTCCTGGACAGGAATGAACACTGAAGCTTTCTTT
TRBJ1-4	TRBV4-3	.	TRBD1	CASSQDSRGPGNEKLFF	TGCGCCAGCAGCCAAGATTCCAGGGGGCCCGGTAATGAAAAACTGTTTTTT
TRBJ2-1	TRBV29-1	.	TRBD2	CSVLGTSAPVTYNEQFF	TGCAGCGTCCTCGGGACTAGCGCTCCGGTGACCTACAATGAGCAGTTCTTC
TRBJ2-2	TRBV10-3	.	.	CAISSRQASNTGELFF	TGTGCCATCAGTTCCCGACAGGCGTCGAACACCGGGGAGCTGTTTTTT
TRBJ1-5	TRBV6-1	.	.	CASSANSQQPQHF	TGTGCCAGCAGCGCCAATAGTCAACAGCCCCAGCATTTT
TRBJ1-5	TRBV6-5	.	.	CASSVDSPNQPQHF	TGTGCCAGCAGTGTAGACAGTCCCAATCAGCCCCAGCATTTT
TRBJ2-1	TRBV7-9	.	TRBD1	CASSFDRGDEQFF	TGTGCCAGCAGCTTTGACAGGGGCGATGAGCAGTTCTTC
TRBJ2-1	TRBV7-2	.	TRBD2	CASSSGLAGAANEQFF	TGTGCCAGCAGCTCGGGACTAGCGGGGGCCGCAAATGAGCAGTTCTTC
TRBJ1-3	TRBV6-5	.	TRBD1	CASKGQGRSGNTIYF	TGTGCCAGCAAGGGACAGGGCCGCTCTGGAAACACCATATATTTT
TRBJ2-1	TRBV4-2	.	TRBD2	CASSPTAGLAGVF	TGTGCCAGCAGCCCCACAGCGGGACTAGCGGGGGTCTTC
TRBJ1-1	TRBV29-1	.	.	CSVNHGTEAFF	TGCAGCGTCAACCACGGGACTGAAGCTTTCTTT
TRBJ2-1	TRBV19	.	.	CASSTLTGNEQFF	TGTGCCAGTAGTACCTTGACAGGCAATGAGCAGTTCTTC
TRBJ1-2	TRBV7-3	few	.	CASSLSPTYGYTF	TGTGCCAGCAGCTTGTCACCTACCTATGGCTACACCTTC
TRBJ2-7	TRBV27	.	TRBD2	CASSLWGASGAKYEQYF	TGTGCCAGCAGTTTATGGGGGGCTAGCGGGGCTAAGTACGAGCAGTACTTC
TRBJ2-7	TRBV6-6	.	TRBD2	CASSRLAGGYEQYF	TGTGCCAGCAGCCGACTAGCGGGAGGGTACGAGCAGTACTTC
TRBJ1-5	TRBV5-5	.	TRBD1	CASSQQGAGGQPQHF	TGTGCCAGCAGCCAACAGGGGGCGGGCGGGCAGCCCCAGCATTTT
TRBJ1-3	TRBV29-1	.	TRBD1	CSVGPTGAGNTIYF	TGCAGCGTTGGACCGACAGGGGCTGGAAACACCATATATTTT
TRBJ2-2	TRBV5-1	.	TRBD1	CASSLSTGARTGELFF	TGCGCCAGCAGCTTGAGTACAGGGGCTCGAACCGGGGAGCTGTTTTTT